This T cell receptor (beta chain) is from a study of T cells in localized non-small cell lung cancer. Points on this clone: Its antigen is unidentified.

TCRdb's table, derived via immunoSEQ multiplex PCR, lists solely in-frame clones and lacks some. The sample consists of 65,000 to 90,000 clones, 80% of them appearing once. Findings and caveats of the study: Investigators sequenced only a single tumor region, leaving heterogeneity possible.

Between the trimmed V and J ends, which lost 0 bases and 3 bases, there was a span of 17 bases. Germline V lookup: CDR1 SEHNR, CDR2 FQNEAQ (reference sequence). The CDR3 runs 17 residues. The rearrangement joins TRBV7-9 to TRBJ1-1; D perhaps matches TRBD1 (5 bases). The TCR originated in a man aged 40 to 69 with stage II squamous cell lung carcinoma. This specimen consisted of PBMCs, obtained before any cancer treatment. CDR3 coding DNA: TGTGCCAGCAGCTTAGCCCTCGCGGGGCCTCTAGACACTGAAGCTTTCTTT. Amino acids: CASSLALAGPLDTEAFF.